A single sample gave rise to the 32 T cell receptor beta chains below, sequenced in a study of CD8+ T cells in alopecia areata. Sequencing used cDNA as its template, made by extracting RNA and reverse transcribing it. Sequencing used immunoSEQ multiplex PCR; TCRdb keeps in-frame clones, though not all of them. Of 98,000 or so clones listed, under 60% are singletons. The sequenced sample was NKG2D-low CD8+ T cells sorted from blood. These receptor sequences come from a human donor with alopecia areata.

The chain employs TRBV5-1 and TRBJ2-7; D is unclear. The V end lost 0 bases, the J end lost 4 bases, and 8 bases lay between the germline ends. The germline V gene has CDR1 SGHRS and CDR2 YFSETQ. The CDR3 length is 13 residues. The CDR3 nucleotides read TGCGCCAGCAGCTTGGAGGCCGGATACGAGCAGTACTTC. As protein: CASSLEAGYEQYF.

CDR3 nucleotide sequence: TGTGCCTTTGCCCGGGAGTCAGACACAGATACGCAGTATTTT. It is translated as CAFARESDTDTQYF. This chain uses TRBV30 with TRBJ2-3, with D maybe TRBD2 (6 bases). This CDR3 is 14 amino acids long. From germline, CDR1 is GTSNPN and CDR2 SVGIG (reference sequence). The germline V and J ends were trimmed by 7 bases and 2 bases, with 16 bases remaining between them.

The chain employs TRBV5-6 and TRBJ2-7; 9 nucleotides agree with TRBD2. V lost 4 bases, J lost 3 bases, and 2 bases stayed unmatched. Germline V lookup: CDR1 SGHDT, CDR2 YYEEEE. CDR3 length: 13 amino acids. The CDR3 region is CASSTSGYYEQYF. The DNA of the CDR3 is TGTGCCAGCAGCACTAGCGGGTACTACGAGCAGTACTTC.

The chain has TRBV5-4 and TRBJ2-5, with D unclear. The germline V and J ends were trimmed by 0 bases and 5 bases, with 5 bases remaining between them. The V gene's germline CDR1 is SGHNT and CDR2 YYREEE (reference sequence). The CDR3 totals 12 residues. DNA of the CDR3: TGTGCCAGCAGCTTGGCGGCGGAGACCCAGTACTTC. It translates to CASSLAAETQYF.

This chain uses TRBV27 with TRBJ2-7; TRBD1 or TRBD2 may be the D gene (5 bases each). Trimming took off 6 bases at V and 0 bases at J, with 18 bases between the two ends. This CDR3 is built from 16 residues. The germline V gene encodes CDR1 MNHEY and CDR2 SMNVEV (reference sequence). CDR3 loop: CASSKLPGRPSYEQYF. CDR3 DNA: TGTGCCAGCAGCAAATTGCCGGGACGTCCCTCCTACGAGCAGTACTTC.

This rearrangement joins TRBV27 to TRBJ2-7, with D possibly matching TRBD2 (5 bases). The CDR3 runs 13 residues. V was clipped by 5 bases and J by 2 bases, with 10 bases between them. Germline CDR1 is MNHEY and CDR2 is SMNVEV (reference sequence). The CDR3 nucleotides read TGTGCCAGCAGTGAGGGCCCCCCCTACGAGCAGTACTTC. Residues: CASSEGPPYEQYF.

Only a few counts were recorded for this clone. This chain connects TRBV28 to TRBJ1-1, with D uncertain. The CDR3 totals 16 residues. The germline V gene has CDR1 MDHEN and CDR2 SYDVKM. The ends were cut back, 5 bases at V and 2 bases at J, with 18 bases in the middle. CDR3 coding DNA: TGTGCCAGCAGTCTACTTCCGTTGGGGTCAAACACTGAAGCTTTCTTT. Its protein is CASSLLPLGSNTEAFF. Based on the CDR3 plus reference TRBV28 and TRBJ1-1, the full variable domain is DVKVTQSSRYLVKRTGEKVFLECVQDMDHENMFWYRQDPGLGLRLIYFSYDVKMKEKGDIPEGYSVSREKKERFSLILESASTNQTSMYLCASSLLPLGSNTEAFFGQGTRLTVV.

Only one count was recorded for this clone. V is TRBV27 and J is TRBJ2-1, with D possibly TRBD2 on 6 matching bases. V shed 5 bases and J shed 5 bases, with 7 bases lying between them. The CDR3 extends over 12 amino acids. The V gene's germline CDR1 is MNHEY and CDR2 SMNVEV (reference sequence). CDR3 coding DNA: TGTGCCAGCAGTCGGGGGAACAATGAGCAGTTCTTC. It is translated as CASSRGNNEQFF.

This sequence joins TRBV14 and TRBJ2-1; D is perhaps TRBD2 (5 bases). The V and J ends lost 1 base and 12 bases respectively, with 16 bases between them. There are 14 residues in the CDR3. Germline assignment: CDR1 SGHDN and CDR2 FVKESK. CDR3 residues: CASSQGILPGTQFF. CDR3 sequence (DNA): TGTGCCAGCAGCCAAGGCATACTTCCGGGAACGCAGTTCTTC.

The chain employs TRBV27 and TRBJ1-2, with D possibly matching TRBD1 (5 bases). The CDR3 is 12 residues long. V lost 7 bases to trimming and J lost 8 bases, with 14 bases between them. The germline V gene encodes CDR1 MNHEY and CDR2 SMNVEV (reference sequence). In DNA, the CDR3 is TGTGCCAGCACGGCGGCAGGGCGAGGCTACACCTTC. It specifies CASTAAGRGYTF.

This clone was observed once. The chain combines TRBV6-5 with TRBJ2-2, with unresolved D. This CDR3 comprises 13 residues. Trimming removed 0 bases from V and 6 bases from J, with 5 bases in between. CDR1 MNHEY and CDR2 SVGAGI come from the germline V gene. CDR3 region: CASSYSGSGELFF. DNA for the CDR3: TGTGCCAGCAGTTACTCCGGATCCGGGGAGCTGTTTTTT.

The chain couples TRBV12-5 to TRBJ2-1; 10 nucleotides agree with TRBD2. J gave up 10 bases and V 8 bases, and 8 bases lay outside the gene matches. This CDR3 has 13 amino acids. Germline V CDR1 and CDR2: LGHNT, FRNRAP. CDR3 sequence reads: CASSPGLATEQFF. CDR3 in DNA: TGTGCTAGTTCACCGGGACTAGCGACAGAGCAGTTCTTC.

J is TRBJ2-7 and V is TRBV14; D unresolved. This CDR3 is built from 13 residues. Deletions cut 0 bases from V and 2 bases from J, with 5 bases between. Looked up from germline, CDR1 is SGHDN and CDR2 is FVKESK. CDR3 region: CASSQDAPYEQYF. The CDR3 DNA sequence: TGTGCCAGCAGCCAAGATGCACCCTACGAGCAGTACTTC.

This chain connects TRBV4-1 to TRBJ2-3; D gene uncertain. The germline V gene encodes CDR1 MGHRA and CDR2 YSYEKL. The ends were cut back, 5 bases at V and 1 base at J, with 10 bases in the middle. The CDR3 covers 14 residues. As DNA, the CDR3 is TGCGCCAGCAGCGATTATTCCGGCACAGATACGCAGTATTTT. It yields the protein CASSDYSGTDTQYF.

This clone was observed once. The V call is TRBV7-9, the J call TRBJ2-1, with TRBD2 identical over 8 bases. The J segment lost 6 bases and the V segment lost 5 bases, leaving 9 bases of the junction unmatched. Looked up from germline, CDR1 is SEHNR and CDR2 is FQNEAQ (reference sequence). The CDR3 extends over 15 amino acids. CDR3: CASSRRSGKGNEQFF. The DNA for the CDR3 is TGTGCCAGCAGCCGACGTAGCGGGAAGGGCAATGAGCAGTTCTTC.

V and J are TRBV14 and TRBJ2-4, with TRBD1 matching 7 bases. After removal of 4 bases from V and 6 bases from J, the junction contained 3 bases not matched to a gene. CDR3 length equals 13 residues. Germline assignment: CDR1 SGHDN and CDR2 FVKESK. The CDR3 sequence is CASSPGDRNIQYF. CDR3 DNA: TGTGCCAGCAGCCCTGGGGACAGAAACATTCAGTACTTC.

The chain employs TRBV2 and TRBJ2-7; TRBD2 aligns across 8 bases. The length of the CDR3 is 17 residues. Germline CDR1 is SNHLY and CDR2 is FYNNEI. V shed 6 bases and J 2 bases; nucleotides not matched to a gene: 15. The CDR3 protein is CASRDLDVGTRAYEQYF. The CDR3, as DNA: TGTGCCAGCAGAGATCTTGACGTAGGGACTAGGGCCTACGAGCAGTACTTC.

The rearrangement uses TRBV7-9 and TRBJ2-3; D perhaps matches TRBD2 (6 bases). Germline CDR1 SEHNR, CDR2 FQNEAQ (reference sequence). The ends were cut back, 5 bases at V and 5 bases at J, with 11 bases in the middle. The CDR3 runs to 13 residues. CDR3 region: CASSRETRDTQYF. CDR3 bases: TGTGCCAGCAGCCGGGAGACGAGAGATACGCAGTATTTT.

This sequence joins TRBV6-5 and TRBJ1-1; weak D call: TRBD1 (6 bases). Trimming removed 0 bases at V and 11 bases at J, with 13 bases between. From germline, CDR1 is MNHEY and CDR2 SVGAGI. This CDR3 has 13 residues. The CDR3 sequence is CASSYSGGGGAFF. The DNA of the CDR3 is TGTGCCAGCAGTTACTCCGGGGGAGGGGGTGCTTTCTTT.

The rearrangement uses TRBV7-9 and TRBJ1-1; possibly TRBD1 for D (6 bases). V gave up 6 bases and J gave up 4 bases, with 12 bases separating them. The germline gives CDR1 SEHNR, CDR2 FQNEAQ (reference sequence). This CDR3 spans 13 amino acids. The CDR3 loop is CASSNTGFTEAFF. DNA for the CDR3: TGTGCCAGCAGTAATACAGGGTTCACTGAAGCTTTCTTT.

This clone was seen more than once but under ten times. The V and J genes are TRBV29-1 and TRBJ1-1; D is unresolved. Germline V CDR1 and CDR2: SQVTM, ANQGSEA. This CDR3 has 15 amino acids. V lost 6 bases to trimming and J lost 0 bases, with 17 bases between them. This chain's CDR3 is CSVRREGSVNTEAFF. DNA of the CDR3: TGCAGCGTCCGACGGGAGGGTAGCGTGAACACTGAAGCTTTCTTT.

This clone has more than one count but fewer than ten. CDR3 nucleotides: TGCGCCAGCAGCCTAGGAGAACTCTCCTACGAGCAGTACTTC. Translation gives CASSLGELSYEQYF. The V and J genes are TRBV4-1 and TRBJ2-7; D uncertain. Germline-derived CDR1 and CDR2 are MGHRA and YSYEKL. The V end lost 4 bases, the J end lost 0 bases, and 10 bases lay between the germline ends. CDR3 size: 14 residues.

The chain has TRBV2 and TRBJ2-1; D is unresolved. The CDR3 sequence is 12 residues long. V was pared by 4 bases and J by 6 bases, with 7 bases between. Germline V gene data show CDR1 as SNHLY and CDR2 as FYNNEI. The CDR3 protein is CASSGAGNEQFF. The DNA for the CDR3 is TGTGCCAGCAGTGGGGCCGGCAATGAGCAGTTCTTC.

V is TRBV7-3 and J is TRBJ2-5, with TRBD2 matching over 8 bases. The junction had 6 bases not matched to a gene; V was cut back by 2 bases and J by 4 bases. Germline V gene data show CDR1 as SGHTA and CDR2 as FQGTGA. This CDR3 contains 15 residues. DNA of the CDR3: TGTGCCAGCAGCTTATCCGGGGGGGCAGGAGAGACCCAGTACTTC. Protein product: CASSLSGGAGETQYF.

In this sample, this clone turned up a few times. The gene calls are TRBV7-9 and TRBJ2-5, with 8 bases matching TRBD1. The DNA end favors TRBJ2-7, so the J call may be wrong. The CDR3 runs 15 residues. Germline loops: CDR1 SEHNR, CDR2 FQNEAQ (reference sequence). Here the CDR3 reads CASSKPDREAYEQYF. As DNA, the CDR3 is TGTGCCAGCAGCAAACCGGACAGGGAGGCCTACGAGCAGTACTTC.

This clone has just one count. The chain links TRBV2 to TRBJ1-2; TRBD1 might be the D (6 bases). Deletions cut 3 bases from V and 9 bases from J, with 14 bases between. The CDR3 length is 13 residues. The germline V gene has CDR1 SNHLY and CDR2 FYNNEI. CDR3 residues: CASSEGPGDRYTF. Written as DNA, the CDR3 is TGTGCCAGCAGTGAGGGTCCAGGGGACCGCTACACCTTC.

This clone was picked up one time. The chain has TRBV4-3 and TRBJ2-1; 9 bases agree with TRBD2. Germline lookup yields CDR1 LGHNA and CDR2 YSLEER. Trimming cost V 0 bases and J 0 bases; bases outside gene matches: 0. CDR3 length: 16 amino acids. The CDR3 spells CASSQDSGSSYNEQFF. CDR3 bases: TGCGCCAGCAGCCAAGATAGCGGGAGCTCCTACAATGAGCAGTTCTTC.

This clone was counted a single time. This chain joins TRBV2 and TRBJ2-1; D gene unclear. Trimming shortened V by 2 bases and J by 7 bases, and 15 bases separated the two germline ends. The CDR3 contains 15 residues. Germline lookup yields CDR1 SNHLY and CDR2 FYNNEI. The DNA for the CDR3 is TGTGCCAGCAGTGAAAGTCCAGGAACCCTTAATGAGCAGTTCTTC. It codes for CASSESPGTLNEQFF.

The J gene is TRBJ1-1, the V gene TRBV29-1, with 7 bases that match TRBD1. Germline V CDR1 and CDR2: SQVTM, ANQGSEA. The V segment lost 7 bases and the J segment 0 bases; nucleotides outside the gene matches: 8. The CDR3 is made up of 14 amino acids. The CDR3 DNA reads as TGCAGCGCATCCTGGGACAGCATGAACACTGAAGCTTTCTTT. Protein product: CSASWDSMNTEAFF.

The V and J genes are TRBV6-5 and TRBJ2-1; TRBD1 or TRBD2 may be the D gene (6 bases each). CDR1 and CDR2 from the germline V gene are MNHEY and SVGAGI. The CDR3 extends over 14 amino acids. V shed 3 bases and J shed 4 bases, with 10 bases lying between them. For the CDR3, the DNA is TGTGCCAGCAGTTATAGGGGGGAGTACAATGAGCAGTTCTTC. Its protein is CASSYRGEYNEQFF.

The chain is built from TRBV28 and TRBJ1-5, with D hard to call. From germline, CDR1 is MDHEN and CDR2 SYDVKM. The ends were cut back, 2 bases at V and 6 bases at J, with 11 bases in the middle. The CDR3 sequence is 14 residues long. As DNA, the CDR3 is TGTGCCAGCAGTTTAGTGCCCTCAGGTCAGCCCCAGCATTTT. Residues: CASSLVPSGQPQHF.

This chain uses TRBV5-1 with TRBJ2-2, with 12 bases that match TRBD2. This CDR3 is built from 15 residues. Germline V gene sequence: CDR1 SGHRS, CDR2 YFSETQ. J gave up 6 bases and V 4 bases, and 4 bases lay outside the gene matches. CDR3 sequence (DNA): TGCGCCAGCAGCCTAGCGGGAGGGCCCTCCGGGGAGCTGTTTTTT. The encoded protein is CASSLAGGPSGELFF.